The clone carrying this T cell receptor beta chain showed up just once. The antigen remains undetermined. Germline values: CDR1 SGDLS, CDR2 YYNGEE. The CDR3 runs 17 residues. V lost 3 bases to trimming and J lost 3 bases; unmatched junction nucleotides: 8. This sample was taken from a study of identifying expanded T cells in peripheral blood. Only in-frame clones appear in the TCRdb table, and some are missing; sequencing was by immunoSEQ multiplex PCR. The sample gives 60,000 to 80,000 clones, 75% to 90% of which show up once; about 3.3% is in the top ten. Whole-study results and caveats: Roughly 2-week clone count variance significantly increased as total template count grew.

The chain joins TRBV9 to TRBJ1-3; 11 bases are shared with TRBD1. The sequence derives from a person between 18 and 69 years old in good health. Sequencing was done on a sample of blood. The CDR3 DNA sequence: TGTGCCAGCAGCGCCCCCCGGGACAGGGGGGATGGAAACACCATATATTTT. As protein: CASSAPRDRGDGNTIYF.